This TCR beta chain comes out of a study of regulatory T cells in long-lasting Graves disease. Time point denoted: newly diagnosed GD, antithyroid drugs for less than 3 months. Scientists built the TCR library using RNA that was extracted from PBMCs. For TCR beta, libraries came from iRepertoire HTBI primers and Arm-PCR of CDR3 regions. Via MiXCR, TCRdb re-called the multiplex PCR reads, giving one row per CDR3 protein. The sample lists 400,000 to 550,000 distinct CDR3 sequences, just under 15% seen once, with over 15% in the top ten. This clonotype was seen ten or more times. Its antigen is undetermined. Study-wide results and caveats: Repertoires from persistent disease leaned toward TRBV28, TRBJ1-2 and TRBJ2-5.

This CDR3 contains 12 residues. The germline V gene encodes CDR1 DFQATT and CDR2 SNEGSKA (reference sequence). Trimming stripped 3 bases from V and 2 bases from J, with 8 bases between. These data were also reused for a study on T cells in Graves' hyperthyroidism and ophthalmopathy. This second report adds: Patients showing uncontrolled infection, other autoimmune disease, pregnancy or lactation were ineligible.

This sample comprised peripheral blood mononuclear cells (PBMCs), obtained at new diagnosis, from a patient treated with antithyroid drugs. This chain links TRBV20-1 with TRBJ2-7, with D possibly TRBD2 on 5 matching bases. This TCR was sampled from a woman between 25 and 40 years old with Graves disease. For the CDR3, the DNA is TGCAGTGCTAGTGCGGGCCCCTACGAGCAGTACTTC. It is translated as CSASAGPYEQYF.